The 14 T cell receptor beta chains given below trace back to one sample, sequenced in a study of cytomegalovirus exposure and HLA in healthy donors. This table comes from immunoSEQ multiplex PCR, and its TCRdb copy is limited to in-frame clones, with some not included. This sample yields about 70,000 clones, of which about 95% are seen a single time; under 2% belongs to the top ten. Sequencing used PBMCs. The receptor set was obtained from a woman aged 18 to 35 in good health and CMV-seropositive.

The rearrangement links TRBV6-5 to TRBJ1-1, with 11 bases lining up with TRBD1. Germline V gene sequence: CDR1 MNHEY, CDR2 SVGAGI. V was clipped by 5 bases and J by 5 bases; unmatched bases: 4. CDR3 length: 14 amino acids. CDR3 DNA sequence: TGTGCCAGCAGTCGGGACAGGGGGTGGACTGAAGCTTTCTTT. This sequence encodes CASSRDRGWTEAFF.

The CDR3 region has the DNA TGCGCCAGCAGCTCGGGACAGGGCGGACTGAATGAGCAGTTCTTC. Translating gives CASSSGQGGLNEQFF. The V gene is TRBV5-1, the J gene TRBJ2-1; 9 bases are shared with TRBD1. In germline, CDR1 is SGHRS, CDR2 YFSETQ. This CDR3 contains 15 residues. V trimming: 3 bases; J trimming: 7 bases; junction bases outside the gene matches: 8.

The chain recombines TRBV4-1 with TRBJ1-5; D possibly corresponds to TRBD1 (6 bases). The CDR3 has 13 residues. Germline V CDR1 and CDR2: MGHRA, YSYEKL. Trimming stripped 2 bases from V and 8 bases from J, with 10 bases between. CDR3 region: CASSQTGSEPQHF. CDR3 DNA: TGCGCCAGCAGCCAAACAGGGTCGGAGCCCCAGCATTTT.

The J gene is TRBJ2-5, the V gene TRBV7-2; the D gene is possibly TRBD2 (5 bases). Germline V gene sequence: CDR1 SGHTA, CDR2 FQGNSA. V gave up 5 bases and J gave up 5 bases, with 18 bases separating them. CDR3 length: 15 amino acids. In DNA form, the CDR3 reads TGTGCCAGCAGCCCCCGGGGTACCTTCGGGGAGACCCAGTACTTC. Its translation is CASSPRGTFGETQYF.

V and J are TRBV5-1 and TRBJ2-1; 16 positions agree with TRBD2. Looked up from germline, CDR1 is SGHRS and CDR2 is YFSETQ. Trimming took 4 bases from V and 5 from J; bases not matched to a gene: 3. The CDR3 is made up of 16 amino acids. The CDR3 is CASSPGTSGRDNEQFF. Written as DNA, the CDR3 is TGCGCCAGCAGCCCGGGGACTAGCGGGAGGGACAATGAGCAGTTCTTC.

The V and J genes are TRBV7-6 and TRBJ2-1, with TRBD2 matching over 7 bases. With V trimmed by 2 bases and J by 9 bases, 4 bases remained unmatched. The CDR3 has 13 amino acids. Germline V gene data show CDR1 as SGHVS and CDR2 as FNYEAQ. The CDR3 loop reads CASSLTSAGEQFF. DNA of the CDR3: TGTGCCAGCAGCTTAACTAGCGCGGGTGAGCAGTTCTTC. Looking up the rest from reference TRBV7-6 and TRBJ2-1 gives the full variable domain: GAGVSQSPRYKVTKRGQDVALRCDPISGHVSLYWYRQALGQGPEFLTYFNYEAQQDKSGLPNDRFSAERPEGSISTLTIQRTEQRDSAMYRCASSLTSAGEQFFGPGTRLTVL.

This chain links TRBV6-5 with TRBJ1-1; D remains ambiguous. V dropped 0 bases and J dropped 7 bases, with 9 bases sitting between them. Germline CDR1 MNHEY, CDR2 SVGAGI. The CDR3 runs to 13 residues. The CDR3 protein is CASSYSVTVEAFF. As DNA, the CDR3 is TGTGCCAGCAGTTACTCGGTAACGGTTGAAGCTTTCTTT.

This sequence joins TRBV6-1 and TRBJ1-1; D gene ambiguous. The germline V gene has CDR1 MNHNS and CDR2 SASEGT. Trimming cost V 1 base and J 5 bases, with 8 bases left between them. This CDR3 is 13 amino acids long. CDR3 sequence reads: CASSEVSETEAFF. The CDR3 coding sequence is TGTGCCAGCAGTGAAGTGAGTGAGACTGAAGCTTTCTTT.

The chain's CDR3 is CASSLWVRGLETQYF. In DNA form, the CDR3 reads TGTGCCAGCAGTTTATGGGTCAGGGGGCTAGAGACCCAGTACTTC. V and J are TRBV27 and TRBJ2-5; TRBD1 aligns across 8 bases. J was trimmed by 4 bases and V by 1 base; bases with no gene match: 5. Germline CDR1 reads MNHEY; CDR2 reads SMNVEV (reference sequence). This CDR3 region has 15 residues.

CDR3 in amino acids: CASGQGARETQYF. The CDR3 DNA is TGCGCCAGCGGACAGGGGGCGCGGGAGACCCAGTACTTC. The gene calls are TRBV5-1 and TRBJ2-5, with 11 bases fitting TRBD1. Trimming removed 7 bases from V and 5 bases from J; junction bases left unmatched: 4. Germline V gene lookup returns CDR1 SGHRS and CDR2 YFSETQ. The CDR3 length is 13 residues.

V gene TRBV14 combines with J gene TRBJ1-4, with 9 bases matching TRBD1. The CDR3 totals 16 residues. With V trimmed by 4 bases and J by 6 bases, 9 bases remained unmatched. CDR1 is SGHDN, CDR2 FVKESK, per germline. The CDR3 DNA reads as TGTGCCAGCAGCCTCCCTTATTGGGACAGGGATGAAAAACTGTTTTTT. Amino acid sequence: CASSLPYWDRDEKLFF.

The chain joins TRBV2 to TRBJ2-3, with 11 bases fitting TRBD2. With V trimmed by 6 bases and J by 4 bases, 12 bases remained unmatched. The CDR3 length is 17 residues. Germline V lookup: CDR1 SNHLY, CDR2 FYNNEI. The CDR3 reads CASRGGRSGGASDTQYF. In DNA, the CDR3 is TGTGCCAGCAGGGGGGGGCGTAGCGGGGGGGCGTCAGATACGCAGTATTTT. The variable domain in full, with the rest retrieved from reference TRBV2 and TRBJ2-3, is EPEVTQTPSHQVTQMGQEVILRCVPISNHLYFYWYRQILGQKVEFLVSFYNNEISEKSEIFDDQFSVERPDGSNFTLKIRSTKLEDSAMYFCASRGGRSGGASDTQYFGPGTRLTVL.

The chain couples TRBV15 to TRBJ2-1; 11 nucleotides agree with TRBD2. Germline V gives CDR1 LNHNV, CDR2 YYDKDF (reference sequence). There are 14 residues in the CDR3. The V and J ends lost 7 bases and 6 bases, in that order; junction bases with no gene match: 5. In DNA form, the CDR3 reads TGTGCCACCATTAGCGGGAGGGCCAGCAATGAGCAGTTCTTC. Its protein is CATISGRASNEQFF.

The chain is built from TRBV7-9 and TRBJ1-2; D is perhaps TRBD1 (5 bases). Germline-derived CDR1 and CDR2 are SEHNR and FQNEAQ (reference sequence). The V end lost 1 base, the J end lost 3 bases, and 12 bases lay between the germline ends. The CDR3 runs to 15 residues. The CDR3 sequence is CASSLGVGLDYGYTF. CDR3 in DNA: TGTGCCAGCAGCTTAGGAGTGGGGCTTGACTATGGCTACACCTTC.